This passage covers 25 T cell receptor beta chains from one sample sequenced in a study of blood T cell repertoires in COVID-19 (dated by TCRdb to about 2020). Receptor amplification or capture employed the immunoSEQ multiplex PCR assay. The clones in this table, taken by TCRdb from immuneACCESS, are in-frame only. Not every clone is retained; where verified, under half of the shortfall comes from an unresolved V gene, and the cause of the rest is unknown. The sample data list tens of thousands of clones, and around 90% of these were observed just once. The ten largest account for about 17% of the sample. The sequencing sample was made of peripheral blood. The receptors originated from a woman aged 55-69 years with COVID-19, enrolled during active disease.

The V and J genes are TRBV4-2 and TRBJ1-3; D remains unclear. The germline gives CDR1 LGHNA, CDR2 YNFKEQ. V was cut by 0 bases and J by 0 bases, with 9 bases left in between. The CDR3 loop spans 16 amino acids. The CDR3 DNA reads TGTGCCAGCAGCCAAGAGGTTGCTAACTCTGGAAACACCATATATTTT. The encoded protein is CASSQEVANSGNTIYF.

CDR3 region: CASSLDRGITEAFF. In nucleotides, the CDR3 is TGTGCCAGCAGCCTCGACAGGGGGATTACTGAAGCTTTCTTT. The chain links TRBV4-2 to TRBJ1-1; 9 positions match TRBD1. This CDR3 is built from 14 residues. Trimming removed 4 bases from V and 5 bases from J; junction bases left unmatched: 5. Per the germline V gene, CDR1 is LGHNA and CDR2 is YNFKEQ.

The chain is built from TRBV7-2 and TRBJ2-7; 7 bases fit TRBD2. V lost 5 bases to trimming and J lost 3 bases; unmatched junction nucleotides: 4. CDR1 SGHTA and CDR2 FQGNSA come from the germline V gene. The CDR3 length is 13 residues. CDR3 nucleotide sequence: TGTGCCAGCAGCCCCTCTAGCGGCTACGAGCAGTACTTC. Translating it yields CASSPSSGYEQYF.

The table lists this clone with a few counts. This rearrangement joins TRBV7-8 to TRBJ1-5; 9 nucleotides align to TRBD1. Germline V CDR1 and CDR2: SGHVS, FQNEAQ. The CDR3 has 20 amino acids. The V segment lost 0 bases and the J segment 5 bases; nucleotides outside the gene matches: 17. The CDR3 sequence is CASSLANYPTGTGSYQPQHF. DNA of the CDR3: TGTGCCAGCAGCTTAGCGAACTATCCAACCGGGACAGGGTCTTATCAGCCCCAGCATTTT.

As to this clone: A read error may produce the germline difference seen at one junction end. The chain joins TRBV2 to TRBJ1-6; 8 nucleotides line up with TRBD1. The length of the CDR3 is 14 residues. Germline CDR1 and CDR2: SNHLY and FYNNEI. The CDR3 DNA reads TGTGCCAGCAGTGACGCAGGGGGCAATTCACCCCCCCACTTT. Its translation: CASSDAGGNSPPHF.

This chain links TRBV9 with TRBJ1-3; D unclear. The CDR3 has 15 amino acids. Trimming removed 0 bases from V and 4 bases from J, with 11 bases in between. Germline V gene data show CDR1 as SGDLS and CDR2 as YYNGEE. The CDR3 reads CASSVAVGVGNTIYF. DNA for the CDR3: TGTGCCAGCAGCGTAGCGGTAGGAGTCGGAAACACCATATATTTT.

CDR3 loop: CASSTTGPLAYEQYF. CDR3 DNA: TGTGCCAGTAGTACCACAGGGCCGCTCGCCTACGAGCAGTACTTC. The chain employs TRBV19 and TRBJ2-7, with D possibly matching TRBD1 (6 bases). Trimming shortened V by 4 bases and J by 2 bases, and 15 bases separated the two germline ends. This CDR3 region has 15 residues. Germline V gene lookup returns CDR1 LNHDA and CDR2 SQIVND (reference sequence).

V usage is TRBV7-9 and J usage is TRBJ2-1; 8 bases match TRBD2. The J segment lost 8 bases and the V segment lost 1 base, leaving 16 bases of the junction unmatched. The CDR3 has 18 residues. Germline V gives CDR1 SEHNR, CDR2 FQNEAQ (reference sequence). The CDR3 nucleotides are TGTGCCAGCAGCTTAGTGTCTTGGGGGACTAGGAGACCCGATGAGCAGTTCTTC. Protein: CASSLVSWGTRRPDEQFF.

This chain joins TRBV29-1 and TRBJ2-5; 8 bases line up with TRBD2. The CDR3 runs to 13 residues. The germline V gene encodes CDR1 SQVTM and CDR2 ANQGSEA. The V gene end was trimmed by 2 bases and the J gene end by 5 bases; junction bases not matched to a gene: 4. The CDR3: CSVERTSMETQYF. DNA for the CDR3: TGCAGCGTTGAAAGGACTAGCATGGAGACCCAGTACTTC. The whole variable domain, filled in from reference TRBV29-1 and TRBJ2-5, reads SAVISQKPSRDICQRGTSLTIQCQVDSQVTMMFWYRQQPGQSLTLIATANQGSEATYESGFVIDKFPISRPNLTFSTLTVSNMSPEDSSIYLCSVERTSMETQYFGPGTRLLVL.

The CDR3, as DNA: TGTGCCACCAGCAGAGAAACCGGGATCTACGAGCAGTACTTC. Its translation is CATSRETGIYEQYF. The chain links TRBV15 to TRBJ2-7, with a weak D call TRBD2 (5 bases). The CDR3 loop spans 14 amino acids. V lost 0 bases and J 3 bases, leaving 9 bases between the germline ends. Germline V gene sequence: CDR1 LNHNV, CDR2 YYDKDF (reference sequence). The variable domain in full, with the rest retrieved from reference TRBV15 and TRBJ2-7, is DAMVIQNPRYQVTQFGKPVTLSCSQTLNHNVMYWYQQKSSQAPKLLFHYYDKDFNNEADTPDNFQSRRPNTSFCFLDIRSPGLGDTAMYLCATSRETGIYEQYFGPGTRLTVT.

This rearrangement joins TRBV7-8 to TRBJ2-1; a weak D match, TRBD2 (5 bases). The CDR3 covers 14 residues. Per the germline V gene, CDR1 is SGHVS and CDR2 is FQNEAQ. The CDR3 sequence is CATLPGNSYNEQFF. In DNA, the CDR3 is TGTGCAACGCTTCCGGGGAACTCCTACAATGAGCAGTTCTTC.

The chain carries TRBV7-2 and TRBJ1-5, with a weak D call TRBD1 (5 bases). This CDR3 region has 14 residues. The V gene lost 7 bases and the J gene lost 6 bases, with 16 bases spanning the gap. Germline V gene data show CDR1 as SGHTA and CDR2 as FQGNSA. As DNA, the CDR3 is TGTGCCAGCATCACAGACAGAGGACGTCAGCCCCAGCATTTT. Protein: CASITDRGRQPQHF. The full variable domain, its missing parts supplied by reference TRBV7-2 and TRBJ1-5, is GAGVSQSPSNKVTEKGKDVELRCDPISGHTALYWYRQSLGQGLEFLIYFQGNSAPDKSGLPSDRFSAERTGGSVSTLTIQRTQQEDSAVYLCASITDRGRQPQHFGDGTRLSIL.

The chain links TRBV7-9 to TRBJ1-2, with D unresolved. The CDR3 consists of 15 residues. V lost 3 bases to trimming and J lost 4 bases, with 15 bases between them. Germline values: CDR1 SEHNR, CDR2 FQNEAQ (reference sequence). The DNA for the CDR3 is TGTGCCAGCAGCTTCGAGGGAAATGGGTTCTATGGCTACACCTTC. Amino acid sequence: CASSFEGNGFYGYTF.

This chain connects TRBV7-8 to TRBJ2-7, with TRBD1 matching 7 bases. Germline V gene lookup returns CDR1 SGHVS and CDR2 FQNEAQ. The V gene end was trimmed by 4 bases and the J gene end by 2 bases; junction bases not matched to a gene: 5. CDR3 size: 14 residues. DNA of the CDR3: TGTGCCAGCAGCTCCCGGGACAGCGCCTACGAGCAGTACTTC. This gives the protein CASSSRDSAYEQYF.

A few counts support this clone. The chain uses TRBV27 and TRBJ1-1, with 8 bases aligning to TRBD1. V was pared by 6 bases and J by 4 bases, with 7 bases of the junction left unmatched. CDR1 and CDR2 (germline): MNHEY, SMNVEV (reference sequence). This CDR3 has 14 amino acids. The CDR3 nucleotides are TGTGCCAGCAGAAGGACAGGGTCGGTCACTGAAGCTTTCTTT. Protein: CASRRTGSVTEAFF.

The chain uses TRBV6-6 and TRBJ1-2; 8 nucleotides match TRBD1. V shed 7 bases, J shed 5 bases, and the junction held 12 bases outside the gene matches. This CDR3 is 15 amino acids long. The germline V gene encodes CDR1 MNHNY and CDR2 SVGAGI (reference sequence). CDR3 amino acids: CASTLRQGLNYGYTF. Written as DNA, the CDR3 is TGTGCCAGCACCCTACGACAGGGGTTAAATTATGGCTACACCTTC.

This CDR3 is CASSLDFQPQHF. DNA for the CDR3: TGTGCCAGCAGTTTAGACTTTCAGCCCCAGCATTTT. V usage is TRBV12-3 or TRBV12-4 and J usage is TRBJ1-5; D is undetermined. The CDR3 has 12 residues. Trimming took 1 base from V and 6 from J, leaving 4 bases between them.

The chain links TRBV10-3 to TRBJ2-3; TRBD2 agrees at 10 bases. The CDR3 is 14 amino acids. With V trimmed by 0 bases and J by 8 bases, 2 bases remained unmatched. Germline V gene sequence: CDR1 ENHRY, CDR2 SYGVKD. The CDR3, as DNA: TGTGCCATCAGTGAGTCTAGCGGGGGGTCTACGCAGTATTTT. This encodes CAISESSGGSTQYF.

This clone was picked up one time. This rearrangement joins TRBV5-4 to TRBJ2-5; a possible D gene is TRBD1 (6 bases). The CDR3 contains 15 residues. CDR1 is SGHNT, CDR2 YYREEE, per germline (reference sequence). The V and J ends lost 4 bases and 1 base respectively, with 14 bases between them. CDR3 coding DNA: TGTGCCAGCAGCAACCAAGCAGGGGCCCAAGAGACCCAGTACTTC. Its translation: CASSNQAGAQETQYF.

The CDR3 DNA sequence: TGTGCCAGCAGCCCGGGACTCTCTGGAAACACCATATATTTT. It yields the protein CASSPGLSGNTIYF. This chain uses TRBV7-2 with TRBJ1-3; maybe TRBD1 (5 bases). Germline CDR1 is SGHTA and CDR2 is FQGNSA. CDR3 size: 14 residues. V lost 5 bases, J lost 0 bases, and 8 bases lay in between.

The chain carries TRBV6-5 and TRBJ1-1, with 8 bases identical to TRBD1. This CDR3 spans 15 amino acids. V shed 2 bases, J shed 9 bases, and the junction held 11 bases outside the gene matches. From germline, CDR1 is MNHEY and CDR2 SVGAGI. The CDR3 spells CASSYSPRTGWKAFF. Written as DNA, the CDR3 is TGTGCCAGCAGTTACAGCCCTAGGACAGGGTGGAAAGCTTTCTTT.

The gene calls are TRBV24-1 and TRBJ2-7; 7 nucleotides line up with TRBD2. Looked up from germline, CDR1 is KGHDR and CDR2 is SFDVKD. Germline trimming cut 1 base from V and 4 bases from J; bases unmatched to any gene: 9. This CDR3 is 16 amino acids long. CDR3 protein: CATSDLSGTYRYEQYF. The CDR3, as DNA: TGTGCCACCAGTGATTTAAGCGGGACGTACAGGTACGAGCAGTACTTC.

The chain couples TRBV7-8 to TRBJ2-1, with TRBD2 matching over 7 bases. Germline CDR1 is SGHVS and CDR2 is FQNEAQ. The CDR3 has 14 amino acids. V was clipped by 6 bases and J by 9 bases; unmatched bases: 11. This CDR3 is CASRGRDGPVEQFF. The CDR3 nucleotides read TGTGCCAGCAGGGGGAGGGACGGGCCCGTTGAGCAGTTCTTC.

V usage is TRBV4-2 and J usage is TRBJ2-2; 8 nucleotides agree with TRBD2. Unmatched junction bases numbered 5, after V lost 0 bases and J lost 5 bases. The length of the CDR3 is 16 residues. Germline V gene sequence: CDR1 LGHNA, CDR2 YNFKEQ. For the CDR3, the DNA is TGTGCCAGCAGCCAAGAGTTGGCTAGCGGGACCGGGGAGCTGTTTTTT. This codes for CASSQELASGTGELFF.

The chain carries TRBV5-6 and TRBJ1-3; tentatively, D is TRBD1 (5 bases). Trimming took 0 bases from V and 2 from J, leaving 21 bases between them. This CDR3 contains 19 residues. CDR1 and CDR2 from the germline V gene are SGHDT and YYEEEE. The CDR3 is CASSLVITDTLGPGNTIYF. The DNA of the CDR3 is TGTGCCAGCAGCTTGGTAATAACGGACACCCTAGGACCTGGAAACACCATATATTTT.